This passage covers 9 T cell receptor beta chains from one sample sequenced in a study of beta chain features in type 1 diabetes (dated by TCRdb to between 2018 and 2020). The research as a whole found: A moderate but significant shortening of TCRB CDR3 length was observed in type 1 diabetes patients in all four CD4+ subsets.

These receptors' targets are unknown. The library was generated by the immunoSEQ multiplex PCR assay. The entire amount of isolated RNA was reverse transcribed using the High Capacity cDNA Reverse Transcription Kit, so the sequenced TCRB transcripts were expressed ones. Held by TCRdb, this immuneACCESS table contains in-frame sequences only and omits some clones. Under half of the omission traces to an unresolved V gene where checked; the cause of the rest is unknown. Here the sample has more than 100,000 clones; roughly 10% occur a single time. The top ten clonotypes cover 0.75% of the sample. The specimen was central memory CD4+ T cells from blood. The source is a man aged 25 to 40 with type 1 diabetes.

This clone has a handful of counts. V gene TRBV13 combines with J gene TRBJ2-7, with 11 bases lining up with TRBD2. CDR1 and CDR2 from the germline V gene are PRHDT and FYEKMQ (reference sequence). The CDR3 is made up of 17 amino acids. Losses at the gene ends were 5 bases for V and 6 bases for J; bases not matched to a gene: 15. The CDR3 is CASSPGLAEGMSSEQYF. As DNA, the CDR3 is TGTGCCAGCAGCCCGGGACTAGCGGAAGGAATGAGCTCCGAGCAGTACTTC.

This clone appeared once. The V call is TRBV28, the J call TRBJ1-2; D remains ambiguous. The CDR3 loop spans 13 amino acids. Germline V gene sequence: CDR1 MDHEN, CDR2 SYDVKM. Between the trimmed V and J ends, which lost 7 bases and 8 bases, there was a span of 17 bases. The CDR3 loop reads CASTGRRTAGYTF. DNA for the CDR3: TGTGCCAGCACCGGACGTAGGACTGCCGGCTACACCTTC.

This clone occurred a few times. V gene TRBV9 combines with J gene TRBJ1-6, with D maybe TRBD1 (5 bases). Trimming took 3 bases from V and 10 from J, leaving 11 bases between them. Looked up from germline, CDR1 is SGDLS and CDR2 is YYNGEE. The CDR3 spans 13 residues. The CDR3 region has the DNA TGTGCCAGCAGCGACGACGGGGGATCACCCCTCCACTTT. The encoded protein is CASSDDGGSPLHF.

This clone has a handful of counts. The chain is built from TRBV4-3 and TRBJ2-1; D gene unclear. The CDR3 has 15 residues. CDR1 is LGHNA, CDR2 YSLEER, per germline. The germline V and J ends were trimmed by 0 bases and 2 bases, with 8 bases remaining between them. CDR3 coding DNA: TGCGCCAGCAGCCAAGATGGCTTCACCTACAATGAGCAGTTCTTC. Residues: CASSQDGFTYNEQFF.

The chain recombines TRBV18 with TRBJ2-6; the D is unclear. The germline V gene has CDR1 KGHSH and CDR2 LQKENI. There are 14 residues in the CDR3. The V gene lost 8 bases and the J gene lost 0 bases, with 8 bases spanning the gap. The CDR3 DNA sequence: TGTGCCAGCCTAACTGGCTCTGGGGCCAACGTCCTGACTTTC. Residues: CASLTGSGANVLTF.

This clone has a handful of counts. The rearrangement uses TRBV7-2 and TRBJ2-7, with D possibly matching TRBD1 (6 bases). V lost 3 bases, J lost 10 bases, and 19 bases lay in between. The CDR3 length is 14 residues. Germline CDR1 and CDR2: SGHTA and FQGNSA. The CDR3 DNA sequence: TGTGCCAGCAGCTTCAGTATTCAGGGGACGGAACAGTACTTC. The encoded protein is CASSFSIQGTEQYF.

The gene calls are TRBV28 and TRBJ2-7; D unclear. The length of the CDR3 is 15 residues. V lost 5 bases to trimming and J lost 0 bases, with 14 bases between them. Germline values: CDR1 MDHEN, CDR2 SYDVKM. Here the CDR3 reads CASSVTPSSSYEQYF. In nucleotides, the CDR3 is TGTGCCAGCAGTGTTACTCCTTCGAGCTCCTACGAGCAGTACTTC.

This clone occurred a few times. The chain combines TRBV7-2 with TRBJ2-1; TRBD2 aligns across 11 bases. Per the germline V gene, CDR1 is SGHTA and CDR2 is FQGNSA. V trimming: 7 bases; J trimming: 4 bases; junction bases outside the gene matches: 9. This CDR3 is built from 16 residues. The CDR3 region is CASTIGSGGGYNEQFF. The CDR3 DNA is TGTGCCAGCACTATCGGTAGCGGGGGGGGATACAATGAGCAGTTCTTC.

This clone was seen a few times. The J gene is TRBJ1-1, the V gene TRBV7-9; D is unresolved. Deletions cut 5 bases from V and 0 bases from J, with 10 bases between. CDR1 and CDR2 (germline): SEHNR, FQNEAQ (reference sequence). The CDR3 consists of 14 residues. The CDR3 loop is CASSPMAVNTEAFF. The DNA for the CDR3 is TGTGCCAGCAGCCCCATGGCGGTGAACACTGAAGCTTTCTTT.